The entry below describes one T cell receptor beta chain. This sample is drawn from a study of blood T cell repertoires in COVID-19. Study information: Sources were T cells, B-cell-depleted T cells, or PBMCs; the material itself was cDNA or gDNA.

Authors' analysis steps: The assay estimated nucleated cells by amplifying reference gene primers. Generated by immunoSEQ multiplex PCR, the TCRdb table keeps only in-frame clones and is missing some. V, J and clone size were drawn from that table, and D and trimming were deduced from the DNA. The sample lists about 180,000 clones, about nine tenths seen once, with 1.9% in the top ten. J gave up 7 bases and V 6 bases, and 16 bases lay outside the gene matches. The CDR3 runs 16 residues. Germline CDR1 is MGHRA and CDR2 is YSYEKL. This sequence was found in a man between 18 and 29 years old who had recovered from COVID-19. Sequencing was carried out using peripheral blood. V usage is TRBV4-1 and J usage is TRBJ1-2; 8 nucleotides match TRBD1. The CDR3 loop reads CASSPLTGASDGGYTF. Here the CDR3 DNA reads TGCGCCAGCAGTCCCTTGACAGGGGCCAGCGACGGTGGCTACACCTTC.